The rows below give T cell receptor beta chains drawn from one sample of a study of CD8 T cells in Susac syndrome. From the immunoSEQ multiplex PCR reads, TCRdb called clonotypes with MiXCR, one entry per CDR3 protein. The table lists about 430,000 distinct CDR3 sequences, around 85% of them singletons. Specimen: CD8+ T cells from PBMCs. The source of these receptors is a human donor with multiple sclerosis. CDR3s include the opening cysteine and the closing phenylalanine or tryptophan. The order of the fields is V gene, CDR3 protein.

TRBV7-8 CASSLTRDRGDSPLHF
TRBV12-5 CASGLGGEYTF
TRBV2 CASTEFGTGDTEAFF
TRBV7-3 CASSPGHSGQLKETQYF
TRBV28 CASSLLRTSGRLELFF
TRBV30 CAWKIRDSTYEQYF
TRBV29-1 CSARDSENTEAFF
TRBV12-3/TRBV12-4 CASSPTEGQGDEKLFF
TRBV4-1 CASSQEKDYQETQYF
TRBV9 CASSAPGAGLSGELFF
TRBV5-1 CASSEGERGDYEQYF
TRBV27 CASGTKWDIYGYTF
TRBV11-2 CASSLWTGEFVTEAFF
TRBV28 CASSLTWDRGYEQYF
TRBV7-6 CASSATDGSNQPQHF